This T cell receptor beta chain was observed in a study of blood T cell repertoires in COVID-19. Study information: Both acute and convalescent COVID-19 samples were obtained from the United States, Italy and Spain.

The data were produced by immunoSEQ multiplex PCR, yet TCRdb's version contains in-frame clones alone and is incomplete. Here the sample spans around 92,000 clones, roughly 84% being singletons. The ends were cut back, 2 bases at V and 4 bases at J, with 8 bases in the middle. This CDR3 region has 13 residues. Germline CDR1 reads SGHDT; CDR2 reads YYEEEE. The genes are TRBV5-6 and TRBJ2-3; tentatively, D is TRBD1 (5 bases). The specimen was peripheral blood. The sequence was obtained from a woman in her fifties or sixties in a cohort sampled during active or convalescent COVID-19. For the CDR3, the DNA is TGTGCCAGCAGCTTCAGGGTCGCAGATACGCAGTATTTT. Translated, it gives CASSFRVADTQYF.